This section outlines one T cell receptor beta chain sequence together with its context. No antigen is known for it. This was the immunoSEQ version 4 assay in survey mode. Sequencing used immunoSEQ multiplex PCR; TCRdb keeps in-frame clones, though not all of them. The data show more than 30,000 clones, with around 80% seen just once and roughly 1.7% held by the top ten. This entry is derived from a study of persistence of HIV-infected CD4 T cells. Study-wide background: The sample holds CD4+ T cells responsive to CMV or HIV-1 Gag.

Lysates of CMV-infected fibroblasts at 9 to 10 ug/mL stimulated these cells. Memory cells lacking CD40L and CD69 with high CD45RO were sorted. Study-wide results and caveats: TCR analyses could not target the rare provirus-carrying CMV-responding cells.

This clonotype was obtained from an adult man with HIV who was CMV-seropositive. The material was CD4+ T cells sorted from PBMCs after 18-hour stimulation, obtained from a patient who received antiretroviral therapy.

The CDR3 DNA follows: TGCGCCAGCAGCCAACGGTGGGGGGAGGCGGGGGCCACAGATACGCAGTATTTT. Its translation is CASSQRWGEAGATDTQYF. The J gene is TRBJ2-3, the V gene TRBV5-1; a possible D gene is TRBD2 (7 bases). Trimming took 4 bases from V and 2 from J, leaving 23 bases between them. The CDR3 is 18 amino acids. Germline CDR1 SGHRS, CDR2 YFSETQ.